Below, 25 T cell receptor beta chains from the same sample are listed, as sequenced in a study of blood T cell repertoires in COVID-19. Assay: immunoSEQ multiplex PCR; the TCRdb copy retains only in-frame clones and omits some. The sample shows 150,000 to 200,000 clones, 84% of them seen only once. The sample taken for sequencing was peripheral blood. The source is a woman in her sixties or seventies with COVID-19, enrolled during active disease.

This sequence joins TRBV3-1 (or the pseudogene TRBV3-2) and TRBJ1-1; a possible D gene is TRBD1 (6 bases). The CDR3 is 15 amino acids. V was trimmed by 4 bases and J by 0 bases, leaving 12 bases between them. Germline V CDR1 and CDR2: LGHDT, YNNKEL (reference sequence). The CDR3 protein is CASSPRRGLNTEAFF. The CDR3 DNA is TGTGCCAGCAGCCCCAGGCGGGGGCTGAACACTGAAGCTTTCTTT.

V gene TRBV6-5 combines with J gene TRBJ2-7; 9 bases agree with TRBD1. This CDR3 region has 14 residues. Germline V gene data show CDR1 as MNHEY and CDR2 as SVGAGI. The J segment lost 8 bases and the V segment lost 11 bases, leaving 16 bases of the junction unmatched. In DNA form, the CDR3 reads TGTGCCGCGGGAGTGGGACAGGGTCCGTTTCAGCAGTACTTC. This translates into CAAGVGQGPFQQYF.

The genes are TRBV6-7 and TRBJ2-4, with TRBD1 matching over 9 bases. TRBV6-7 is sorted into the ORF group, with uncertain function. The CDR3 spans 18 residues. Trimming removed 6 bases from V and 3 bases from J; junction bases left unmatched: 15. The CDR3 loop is CASRFSGQGYKGKNIQYF. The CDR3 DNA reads TGTGCCAGCAGATTTAGCGGACAGGGGTATAAGGGCAAAAACATTCAGTACTTC.

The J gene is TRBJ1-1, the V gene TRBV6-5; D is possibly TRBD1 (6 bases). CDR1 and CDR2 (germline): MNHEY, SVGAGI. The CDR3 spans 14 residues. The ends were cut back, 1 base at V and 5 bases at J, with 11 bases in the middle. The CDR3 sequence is CASSYLQGGTEAFF. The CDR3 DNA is TGTGCCAGCAGTTACTTACAGGGTGGGACTGAAGCTTTCTTT.

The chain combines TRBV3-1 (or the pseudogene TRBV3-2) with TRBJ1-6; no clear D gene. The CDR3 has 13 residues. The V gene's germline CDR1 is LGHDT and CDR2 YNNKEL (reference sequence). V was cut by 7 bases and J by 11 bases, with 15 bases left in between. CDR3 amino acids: CASTRALTAPLHF. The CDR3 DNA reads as TGTGCCAGCACAAGAGCCCTTACGGCACCCCTCCACTTT.

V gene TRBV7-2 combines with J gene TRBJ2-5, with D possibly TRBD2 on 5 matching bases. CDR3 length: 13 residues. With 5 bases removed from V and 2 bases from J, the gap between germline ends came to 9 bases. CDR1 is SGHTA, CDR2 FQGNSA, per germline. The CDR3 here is CASSAPGQETQYF. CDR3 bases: TGTGCCAGCAGCGCCCCGGGGCAAGAGACCCAGTACTTC.

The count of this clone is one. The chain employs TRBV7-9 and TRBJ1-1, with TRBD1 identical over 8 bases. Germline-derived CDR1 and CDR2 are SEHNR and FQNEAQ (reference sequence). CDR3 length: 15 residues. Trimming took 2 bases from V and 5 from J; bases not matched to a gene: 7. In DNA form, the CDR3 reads TGTGCCAGCAGCTTACAAGGACAGGGAGGGACTGAAGCTTTCTTT. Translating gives CASSLQGQGGTEAFF.

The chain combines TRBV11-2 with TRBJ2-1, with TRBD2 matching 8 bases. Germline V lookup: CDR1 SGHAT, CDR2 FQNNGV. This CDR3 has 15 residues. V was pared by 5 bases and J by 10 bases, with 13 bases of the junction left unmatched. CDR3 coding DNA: TGTGCCAGCAGCCAGGCGGCGGGAGGAGTAGAAGAGCAGTTCTTC. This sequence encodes CASSQAAGGVEEQFF.

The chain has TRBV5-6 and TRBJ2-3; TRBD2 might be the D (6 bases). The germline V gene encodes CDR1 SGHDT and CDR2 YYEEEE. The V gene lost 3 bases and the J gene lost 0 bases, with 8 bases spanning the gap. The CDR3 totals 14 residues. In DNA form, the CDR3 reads TGTGCCAGCAGCTACGGGACTAGCACAGATACGCAGTATTTT. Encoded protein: CASSYGTSTDTQYF. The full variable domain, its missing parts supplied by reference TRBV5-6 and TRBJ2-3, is DAGVTQSPTHLIKTRGQQVTLRCSPKSGHDTVSWYQQALGQGPQFIFQYYEEEERQRGNFPDRFSGHQFPNYSSELNVNALLLGDSALYLCASSYGTSTDTQYFGPGTRLTVL.

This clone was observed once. CDR3 DNA sequence: TGTGCCACAACGGCCGGACTAGCGGGGGCTCGGGAGACCCAGTACTTC. Residues: CATTAGLAGARETQYF. The chain is built from TRBV10-3 and TRBJ2-5; 13 bases map to TRBD2. The CDR3 has 16 amino acids. Germline-derived CDR1 and CDR2 are ENHRY and SYGVKD. Trimming cost V 10 bases and J 5 bases; bases outside gene matches: 13.

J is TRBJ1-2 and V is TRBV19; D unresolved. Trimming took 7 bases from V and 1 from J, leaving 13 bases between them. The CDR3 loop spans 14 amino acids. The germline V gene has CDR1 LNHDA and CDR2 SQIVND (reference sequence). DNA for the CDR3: TGTGCCAGTAAAGGTTCCGGGGTTAACTATGGCTACACCTTC. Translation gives CASKGSGVNYGYTF.

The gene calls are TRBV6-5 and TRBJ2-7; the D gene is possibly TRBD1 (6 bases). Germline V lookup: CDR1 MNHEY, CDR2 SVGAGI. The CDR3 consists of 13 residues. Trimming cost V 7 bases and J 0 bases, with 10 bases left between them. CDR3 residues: CASTRDISYEQYV. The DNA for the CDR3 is TGTGCCAGCACTCGGGACATCTCCTACGAGCAGTACGTC.

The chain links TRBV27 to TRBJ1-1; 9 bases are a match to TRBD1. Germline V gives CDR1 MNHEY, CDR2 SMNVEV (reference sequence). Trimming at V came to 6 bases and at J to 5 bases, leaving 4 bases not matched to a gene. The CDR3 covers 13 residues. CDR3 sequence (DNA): TGTGCCAGCAGAAAGACAGGGGGGACTGAAGCTTTCTTT. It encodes CASRKTGGTEAFF.

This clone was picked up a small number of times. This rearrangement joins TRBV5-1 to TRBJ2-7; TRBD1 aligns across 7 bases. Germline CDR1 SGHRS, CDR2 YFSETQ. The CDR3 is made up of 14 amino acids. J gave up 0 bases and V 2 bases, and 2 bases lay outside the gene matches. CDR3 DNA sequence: TGCGCCAGCAGCTTCACAGGGGCCTCCTACGAGCAGTACTTC. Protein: CASSFTGASYEQYF.

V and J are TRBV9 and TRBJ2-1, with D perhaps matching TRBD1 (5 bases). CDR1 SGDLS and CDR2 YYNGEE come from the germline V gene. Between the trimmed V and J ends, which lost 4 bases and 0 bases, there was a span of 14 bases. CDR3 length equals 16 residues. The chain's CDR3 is CASSLDQGSSYNEQFF. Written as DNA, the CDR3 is TGTGCCAGCAGCCTAGACCAGGGAAGCTCCTACAATGAGCAGTTCTTC.

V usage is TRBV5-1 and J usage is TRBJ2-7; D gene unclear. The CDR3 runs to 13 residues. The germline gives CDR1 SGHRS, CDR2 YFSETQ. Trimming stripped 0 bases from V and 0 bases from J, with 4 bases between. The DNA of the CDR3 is TGCGCCAGCAGCTTGGGTAGCTCCTACGAGCAGTACTTC. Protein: CASSLGSSYEQYF.

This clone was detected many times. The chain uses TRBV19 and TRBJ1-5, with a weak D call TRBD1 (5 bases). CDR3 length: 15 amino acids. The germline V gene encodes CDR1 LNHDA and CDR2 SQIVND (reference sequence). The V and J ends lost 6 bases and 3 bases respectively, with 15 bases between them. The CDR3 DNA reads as TGTGCCAGTAGCCTTCTCAGGGCTAACAATCAGCCCCAGCATTTT. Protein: CASSLLRANNQPQHF.

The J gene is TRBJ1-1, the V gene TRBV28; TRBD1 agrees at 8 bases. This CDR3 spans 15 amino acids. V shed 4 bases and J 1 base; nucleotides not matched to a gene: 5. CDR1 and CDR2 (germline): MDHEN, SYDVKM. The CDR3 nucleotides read TGTGCCAGCAGTTATTACAGGGGGGGGAACACTGAAGCTTTCTTT. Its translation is CASSYYRGGNTEAFF.

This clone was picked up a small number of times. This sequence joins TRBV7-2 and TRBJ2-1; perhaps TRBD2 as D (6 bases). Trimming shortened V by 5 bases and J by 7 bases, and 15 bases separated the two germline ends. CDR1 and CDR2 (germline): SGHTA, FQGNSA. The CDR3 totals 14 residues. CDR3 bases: TGTGCCAGCAGCCGCCCAGGAGCGGGTAATGAGCAGTTCTTC. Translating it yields CASSRPGAGNEQFF.

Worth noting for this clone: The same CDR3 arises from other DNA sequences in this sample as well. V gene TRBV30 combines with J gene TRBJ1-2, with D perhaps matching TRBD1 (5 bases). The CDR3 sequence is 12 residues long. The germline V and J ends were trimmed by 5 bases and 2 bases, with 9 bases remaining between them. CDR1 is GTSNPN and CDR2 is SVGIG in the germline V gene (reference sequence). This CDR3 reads CAWGQGNYGYTF. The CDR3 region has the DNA TGTGCCTGGGGACAAGGGAACTATGGCTACACCTTC.

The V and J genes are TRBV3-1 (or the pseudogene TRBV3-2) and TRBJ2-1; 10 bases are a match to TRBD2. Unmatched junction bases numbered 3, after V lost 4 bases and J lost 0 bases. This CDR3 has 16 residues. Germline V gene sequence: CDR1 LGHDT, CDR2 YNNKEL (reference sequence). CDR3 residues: CASSPQRGGSYNEQFF. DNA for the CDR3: TGTGCCAGCAGCCCACAGCGGGGGGGCTCCTACAATGAGCAGTTCTTC.

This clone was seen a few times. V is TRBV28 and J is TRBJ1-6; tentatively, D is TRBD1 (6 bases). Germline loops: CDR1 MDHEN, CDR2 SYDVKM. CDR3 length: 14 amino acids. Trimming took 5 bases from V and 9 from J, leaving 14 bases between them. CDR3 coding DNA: TGTGCCAGCAGTACCTCCACAGGGCGTTCACCCCTCCACTTT. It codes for CASSTSTGRSPLHF.

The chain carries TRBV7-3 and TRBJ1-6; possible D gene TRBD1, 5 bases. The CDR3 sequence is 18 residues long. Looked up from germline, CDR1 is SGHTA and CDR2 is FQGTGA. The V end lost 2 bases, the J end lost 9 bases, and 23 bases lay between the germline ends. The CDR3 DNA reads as TGTGCCAGCAGCTTATCCCCAGGGAAGTCCTTGGGCGGTTCACCCCTCCACTTT. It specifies CASSLSPGKSLGGSPLHF.

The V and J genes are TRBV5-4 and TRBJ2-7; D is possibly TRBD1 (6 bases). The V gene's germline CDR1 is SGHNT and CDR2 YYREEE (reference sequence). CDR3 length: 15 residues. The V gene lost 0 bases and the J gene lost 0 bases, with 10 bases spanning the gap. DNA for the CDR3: TGTGCCAGCAGCTTGGTAAGGGGGAGCTCCTACGAGCAGTACTTC. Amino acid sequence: CASSLVRGSSYEQYF.

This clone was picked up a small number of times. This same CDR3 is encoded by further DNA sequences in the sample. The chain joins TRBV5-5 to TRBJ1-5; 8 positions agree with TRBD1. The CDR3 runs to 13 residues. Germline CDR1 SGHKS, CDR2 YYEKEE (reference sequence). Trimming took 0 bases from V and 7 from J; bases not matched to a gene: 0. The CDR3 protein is CASSLAGGQPQHF. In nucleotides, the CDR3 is TGTGCCAGCAGCTTGGCAGGGGGCCAGCCCCAGCATTTT.